The clone carrying this T cell receptor (beta chain) was recorded a few times. In the original analysis: Researchers report that nucleated cell counts were estimated from reference gene primer amplification. TCRdb's table, derived via immunoSEQ multiplex PCR, lists solely in-frame clones and lacks some. V and J calls and clone size come straight from that table; D and trimming were deduced from the DNA. Seen here are some 70,000 clones, more than 65% observed once, and the top ten hold about 10%. This entry comes from a study of blood T cell repertoires in COVID-19. At the level of the study: From T cells, B-cell-depleted T cells, or PBMCs came the material, which was cDNA or gDNA.

Germline CDR1 is SQVTM and CDR2 is ANQGSEA. This CDR3 spans 12 amino acids. Trimming removed 7 bases from V and 6 bases from J; junction bases left unmatched: 9. The sequencing sample was made of peripheral blood. The chain recombines TRBV29-1 with TRBJ2-7; 7 bases match TRBD1. This TCR was sampled from a woman in her forties or fifties with acute or convalescent COVID-19. CDR3 protein: CSGAGAGGEQYF. The CDR3 coding sequence is TGCAGCGGTGCCGGGGCAGGGGGCGAGCAGTACTTC.